These 27 T cell receptor beta chains were all obtained from the same sample, sequenced in a study of blood T cell repertoires in COVID-19. Assay used: immunoSEQ multiplex PCR; TCRdb lists only in-frame clones, some missing. The sample holds some 100,000 clones, roughly 86% seen once. The sample taken for sequencing was peripheral blood. These receptors were collected from a woman in her sixties with acute or convalescent COVID-19.

The chain combines TRBV6-5 with TRBJ1-1; TRBD1 might be the D (5 bases). Between the trimmed V and J ends, which lost 7 bases and 9 bases, there was a span of 18 bases. The germline V gene has CDR1 MNHEY and CDR2 SVGAGI. This CDR3 comprises 13 residues. CDR3 sequence reads: CASNSGRAGKAFF. The DNA of the CDR3 is TGTGCCAGCAACTCGGGCAGGGCCGGCAAAGCTTTCTTT.

The table lists this clone with a count of one. The chain combines TRBV9 with TRBJ2-2, with 8 bases that match TRBD2. The V and J ends lost 7 bases and 4 bases, in that order; junction bases with no gene match: 15. Looked up from germline, CDR1 is SGDLS and CDR2 is YYNGEE. The CDR3 spans 17 residues. This CDR3 reads CASAPLAGPVGTGELFF. CDR3 DNA: TGTGCCAGCGCACCCCTAGCGGGTCCTGTGGGCACCGGGGAGCTGTTTTTT. Full variable domain (remainder filled in from reference TRBV9 and TRBJ2-2): DSGVTQTPKHLITATGQRVTLRCSPRSGDLSVYWYQQSLDQGLQFLIQYYNGEERAKGNILERFSAQQFPDLHSELNLSSLELGDSALYFCASAPLAGPVGTGELFFGEGSRLTVL.

The sample holds a few counts of this clone. This sequence joins TRBV6-2 or TRBV6-3 and TRBJ2-2; 8 positions agree with TRBD2. The germline V gene encodes CDR1 MNHEY and CDR2 SVGEGT. V dropped 6 bases and J dropped 2; count of bases not matched to a gene: 5. The CDR3 covers 15 residues. The CDR3, as DNA: TGTGCCAGCAGCCTAGCGGGTATTAACACCGGGGAGCTGTTTTTT. Encoded protein: CASSLAGINTGELFF.

This chain joins TRBV10-1 and TRBJ2-3; TRBD2 matches 8 bases. The CDR3 consists of 14 residues. In germline, CDR1 is WNHNN, CDR2 SYGVQD (reference sequence). V shed 3 bases, J shed 4 bases, and the junction held 3 bases outside the gene matches. CDR3 coding DNA: TGCGCCAGCAGTGACAGCGGGAGCCCAGATACGCAGTATTTT. Translating gives CASSDSGSPDTQYF.

The chain joins TRBV7-2 to TRBJ2-1; D may be TRBD2 (7 bases). CDR3 length: 19 residues. The germline V gene encodes CDR1 SGHTA and CDR2 FQGNSA. V lost 0 bases and J 4 bases, leaving 22 bases between the germline ends. CDR3 nucleotide sequence: TGTGCCAGCAGCTTAGCCCTGGGGACACAAGGGGGGGGATACAATGAGCAGTTCTTC. Translated, it gives CASSLALGTQGGGYNEQFF.

The rearrangement joins TRBV3-1 (or the pseudogene TRBV3-2) to TRBJ2-1; 10 bases line up with TRBD2. The CDR3 loop spans 15 amino acids. Losses at the gene ends were 0 bases for V and 10 bases for J; bases not matched to a gene: 6. Germline V CDR1 and CDR2: LGHDT, YNNKEL (reference sequence). The CDR3 spells CASSQEASGRGEQFF. The CDR3 region has the DNA TGTGCCAGCAGCCAAGAGGCTAGCGGGAGAGGAGAGCAGTTCTTC.

The J gene is TRBJ2-1, the V gene TRBV7-6; no clear D gene. The CDR3 sequence is 15 residues long. The V gene lost 5 bases and the J gene lost 1 base, with 12 bases spanning the gap. The germline V gene encodes CDR1 SGHVS and CDR2 FNYEAQ. CDR3: CASSPVVRSYNEQFF. The DNA of the CDR3 is TGTGCCAGCAGCCCCGTGGTTAGATCCTACAATGAGCAGTTCTTC.

This chain links TRBV18 with TRBJ2-5; 8 nucleotides line up with TRBD2. Germline CDR1 is KGHSH and CDR2 is LQKENI. The CDR3 covers 16 residues. J gave up 2 bases and V 1 base, and 6 bases lay outside the gene matches. CDR3 sequence reads: CASSPLTTSAQETQYF. CDR3 sequence (DNA): TGTGCCAGCTCACCACTCACGACTAGCGCTCAAGAGACCCAGTACTTC.

The V and J genes are TRBV11-3 and TRBJ2-3, with TRBD2 matching 7 bases. Looked up from germline, CDR1 is SGHNT and CDR2 is YENEEA. The trim removed 3 bases at V and 0 bases at J, leaving 12 bases unmatched. The CDR3 sequence is 18 residues long. The CDR3 DNA is TGTGCCAGCAGCTTGAGGGCGGGAGAGTACCCTAGCACAGATACGCAGTATTTT. It specifies CASSLRAGEYPSTDTQYF.

This chain uses TRBV21-1 with TRBJ2-7; the D segment call TRBD2 is taken from the table without a DNA check. TRBV21-1 is labeled a pseudogene. The CDR3 extends over 13 amino acids. The CDR3 spells CASSKVSGVEQYF. In DNA, the CDR3 is TGTGCCAGCAGCAAAGTTTCGGGAGTCGAGCAGTACTTC.

The V call is TRBV27, the J call TRBJ1-2; maybe TRBD1 (5 bases). V lost 8 bases and J lost 11, with 15 bases in between. The CDR3 sequence is 11 residues long. Germline V lookup: CDR1 MNHEY, CDR2 SMNVEV (reference sequence). The CDR3: CASGDWQGYTF. DNA for the CDR3: TGTGCCAGCGGTGATTGGCAGGGTTACACCTTC.

This CDR3 is CASSIRGGPQHF. CDR3 in DNA: TGTGCCAGCAGTATACGAGGTGGGCCCCAGCATTTT. The rearrangement links TRBV6-5 to TRBJ1-5; D uncertain. Trimming removed 5 bases at V and 9 bases at J, with 11 bases between. Germline loops: CDR1 MNHEY, CDR2 SVGAGI. The CDR3 is made up of 12 amino acids.

The genes are TRBV19 and TRBJ2-3, with D uncertain. Germline CDR1 reads LNHDA; CDR2 reads SQIVND (reference sequence). The CDR3 runs 13 residues. Trimming stripped 10 bases from V and 2 bases from J, with 13 bases between. The CDR3 region has the DNA TGTGCCACCCTGGCAGATTTCACAGATACGCAGTATTTT. It specifies CATLADFTDTQYF.

This chain's CDR3 is CASSPGRGIVRAFF. For the CDR3, the DNA is TGTGCCAGCTCACCAGGCAGGGGGATTGTTAGAGCTTTCTTT. V usage is TRBV18 and J usage is TRBJ1-1; TRBD1 matches 7 bases. J gave up 10 bases and V 2 bases, and 10 bases lay outside the gene matches. This CDR3 comprises 14 residues. Germline lookup yields CDR1 KGHSH and CDR2 LQKENI.

Of note for this clone: The junction does not match germline at one end; this may be a read error. The gene calls are TRBV20-1 and TRBJ1-1; 7 nucleotides agree with TRBD1. Germline V gene lookup returns CDR1 DFQATT and CDR2 SNEGSKA (reference sequence). There are 11 residues in the CDR3. The CDR3 coding sequence is TGTGCCCGGGACAGATCCACTGAAGCTTTCTTT. Amino acid sequence: CARDRSTEAFF.

The chain recombines TRBV7-3 with TRBJ2-1, with 7 bases matching TRBD1. The CDR3 sequence is 15 residues long. The germline V gene encodes CDR1 SGHTA and CDR2 FQGTGA. V gave up 6 bases and J gave up 4 bases; unmatched junction bases: 9. The DNA of the CDR3 is TGTGCCAGCAGTCCACCGGGACAGACGTACAATGAGCAGTTCTTC. It yields the protein CASSPPGQTYNEQFF.

The chain employs TRBV10-3 and TRBJ2-3; possible D gene TRBD2, 6 bases. CDR1 and CDR2 (germline): ENHRY, SYGVKD. The CDR3 runs to 15 residues. V was cut by 0 bases and J by 2 bases, with 9 bases left in between. CDR3 sequence: CAISESGGATDTQYF. Written as DNA, the CDR3 is TGTGCCATCAGTGAGTCGGGAGGTGCCACAGATACGCAGTATTTT.

This chain joins TRBV20-1 and TRBJ1-2; D call uncertain. Trimming pared 3 bases from V and 8 bases from J, leaving 7 bases between. In germline, CDR1 is DFQATT, CDR2 SNEGSKA (reference sequence). The CDR3 extends over 10 amino acids. The CDR3, as DNA: TGCAGTGCTAGCGGGGAAGGCTACACCTTC. Translation gives CSASGEGYTF.

The chain links TRBV15 to TRBJ2-3; D is possibly TRBD2 (6 bases). V lost 7 bases, J lost 7 bases, and 21 bases lay in between. CDR3 length: 15 residues. Germline V gene lookup returns CDR1 LNHNV and CDR2 YYDKDF (reference sequence). The CDR3 is CATIYIRLARHTQYF. Written as DNA, the CDR3 is TGTGCCACCATTTATATTCGGCTAGCGAGACATACGCAGTATTTT.

The V call is TRBV5-1, the J call TRBJ2-2, with 11 nucleotides matching TRBD2. Germline V gives CDR1 SGHRS, CDR2 YFSETQ. J gave up 7 bases and V 4 bases, and 6 bases lay outside the gene matches. The CDR3 contains 15 residues. CDR3 sequence reads: CASSKLAGEHGELFF. The DNA for the CDR3 is TGCGCCAGCAGCAAACTAGCGGGAGAACACGGGGAGCTGTTTTTT.

The genes are TRBV5-1 and TRBJ1-3; D uncertain. The ends were cut back, 7 bases at V and 3 bases at J, with 14 bases in the middle. This CDR3 comprises 14 residues. Germline-derived CDR1 and CDR2 are SGHRS and YFSETQ. The CDR3, as DNA: TGCGCCAGCTCCGACACGAGATATGGAAACACCATATATTTT. Translation gives CASSDTRYGNTIYF. The whole variable domain, filled in from reference TRBV5-1 and TRBJ1-3, reads KAGVTQTPRYLIKTRGQQVTLSCSPISGHRSVSWYQQTPGQGLQFLFEYFSETQRNKGNFPGRFSGRQFSNSRSEMNVSTLELGDSALYLCASSDTRYGNTIYFGEGSWLTVV.

This chain joins TRBV2 and TRBJ1-6, with D maybe TRBD1 (6 bases). Germline V gene lookup returns CDR1 SNHLY and CDR2 FYNNEI. There are 14 residues in the CDR3. V was trimmed by 7 bases and J by 11 bases, leaving 18 bases between them. CDR3 sequence: CASKSTGLAAPLHF. The CDR3 coding sequence is TGTGCCAGCAAGTCGACAGGCCTCGCAGCACCCCTCCACTTT.

This clone was found once. J is TRBJ2-3 and V is TRBV14; TRBD2 agrees at 14 bases. The CDR3 covers 17 residues. In germline, CDR1 is SGHDN, CDR2 FVKESK. The V gene end was trimmed by 4 bases and the J gene end by 4 bases; junction bases not matched to a gene: 7. The CDR3 sequence is CASSRTGLAGGPDTQYF. In DNA form, the CDR3 reads TGTGCCAGCAGCCGAACCGGACTAGCGGGAGGTCCAGATACGCAGTATTTT.

CDR3 protein: CASSYFRNYNSPLHF. The DNA for the CDR3 is TGTGCCAGCAGTTACTTCAGGAACTATAATTCACCCCTCCACTTT. This sequence joins TRBV6-5 and TRBJ1-6, with D unclear. The ends were cut back, 1 base at V and 3 bases at J, with 7 bases in the middle. CDR3 length equals 15 residues. Germline loops: CDR1 MNHEY, CDR2 SVGAGI.

The chain's CDR3 is CASSLGLGRLNGYTF. CDR3 coding DNA: TGTGCCAGCAGCTTAGGTTTGGGGAGGCTGAATGGCTACACCTTC. The rearrangement uses TRBV7-8 and TRBJ1-2; no clear D. V shed 1 base and J shed 6 bases, with 15 bases lying between them. Looked up from germline, CDR1 is SGHVS and CDR2 is FQNEAQ. This CDR3 is 15 amino acids long.

This rearrangement joins TRBV14 to TRBJ2-1; 14 positions agree with TRBD2. The V and J ends lost 2 bases and 2 bases, in that order; junction bases with no gene match: 5. This CDR3 has 18 amino acids. Germline CDR1 and CDR2: SGHDN and FVKESK. The CDR3 DNA reads as TGTGCCAGCAGCCAATCGGGGACTAGCGGGAGTCCCTACAATGAGCAGTTCTTC. Its translation: CASSQSGTSGSPYNEQFF.

This rearrangement joins TRBV6-1 to TRBJ2-1; 10 bases match TRBD2. Germline CDR1 is MNHNS and CDR2 is SASEGT. The ends lost 4 bases at V and 7 bases at J; junction bases unmatched: 16. The CDR3 runs 18 residues. The CDR3, as DNA: TGTGCCAGCAGTGTTTATACTAGCGGGACCACCCTAGGGAATGAGCAGTTCTTC. As protein: CASSVYTSGTTLGNEQFF.